This T cell receptor beta chain was retrieved from a study of T cell changes during pregnancy in multiple sclerosis. The table came from immunoSEQ multiplex PCR; TCRdb's copy has only in-frame clones and leaves some out. The data hold about 53,000 clones, with about 92% observed a single time. The germline V gene encodes CDR1 MNHEY and CDR2 SVGAGI. The CDR3 sequence is 14 residues long. V lost 5 bases and J lost 0, with 8 bases in between. This chain links TRBV6-5 with TRBJ1-5; the D gene is possibly TRBD1 (6 bases). This clonotype was obtained from a female donor with multiple sclerosis, enrolled in a pregnancy study. The sample was CD8+ T cells from peripheral blood mononuclear cells, taken before pregnancy. CDR3 amino acids: CASSNRDSNQPQHF. The CDR3 DNA reads TGTGCCAGCAGTAACAGGGATAGCAATCAGCCCCAGCATTTT.